This TCR beta chain appears in the sequencing data of a study of blood T cell repertoires in COVID-19. Study overall: T cells, B-cell-depleted T cells, or PBMCs provided the cDNA or gDNA that served as material.

From germline, CDR1 is KGHSH and CDR2 LQKENI. This CDR3 contains 14 residues. The V end was cut by 5 bases, the J end by 0 bases, with 10 bases between. The repertoire was sequenced with immunoSEQ multiplex PCR; TCRdb's copy has only in-frame clones and lacks some. The sample includes 250,000 to 300,000 clones, approximately 90% seen only once; the top ten take less than 4%. The sequencing sample was made of peripheral blood. The TCR was taken from a man aged 18-30 years with active or convalescent COVID-19. The chain joins TRBV18 to TRBJ1-2; no definite D call. The CDR3 here is CASSFGEANYGYTF. The CDR3 coding sequence is TGTGCCAGCTCATTCGGGGAAGCTAACTATGGCTACACCTTC.